This TCR beta chain was captured by sequencing in a study of shared clonotypes between healthy human individuals. Study observations and caveats: Few donors restricted represented genetic and exposure-history diversity.

Points on this clone: Antigen unknown.

Genomic DNA belonging to each subset was distributed in equal measure over several immunoSEQ plates. Study processing details: Without quality scores, immunoSEQ junctional reads could not be filtered like full-length reads. The protocol was immunoSEQ multiplex PCR, while the TCRdb copy is restricted to in-frame clones and leaves out a portion. D and trimming come from the DNA, and the V and J calls and clone size come from that table. The sample has under 600,000 clones, 70% to 80% seen once. The sequence was obtained from a woman aged 40 to 55 in good health. Some clones in this sample may be carry-over from other donors' samples. Material: PBMCs.

CDR3 bases: TGTGCCAGCAGCATGGGAGACAGGCGGGGCGGGGAGCTGTTTTTT. It encodes CASSMGDRRGGELFF. V is TRBV5-6 and J is TRBJ2-2; D is tentatively TRBD1 or TRBD2 (6 bases each). In germline, CDR1 is SGHDT, CDR2 YYEEEE. The length of the CDR3 is 15 residues. V lost 4 bases and J 7 bases, leaving 17 bases between the germline ends.